This T cell receptor (beta chain) was sequenced during a study of tumor-infiltrating lymphocytes in oesophageal squamous cell carcinoma. CDR3 length: 16 amino acids. Germline lookup yields CDR1 SGHNT and CDR2 YENEEA. TCRdb itself ran the PCR reads through MiXCR, one entry per CDR3 protein. Found here are some 16,000 distinct CDR3 sequences, about 50% of them singletons; the top ten hold around a fifth. Sequences were obtained from esophageal tumor tissue. The TCR originated in a male donor with esophageal squamous cell carcinoma. The V gene is TRBV11-3, the J gene TRBJ2-1; 8 bases align to TRBD2. The end of the DNA is better explained by TRBJ2-7, so the J call may be wrong. The CDR3 reads CASSLDGTSGYNEQYF. Written as DNA, the CDR3 is TGTGCCAGCAGCTTAGATGGGACTAGTGGCTACAATGAGCAGTACTTC.